These 15 T cell receptor beta chains were all obtained from the same sample, sequenced in a study of T cell repertoires in cytomegalovirus infection. Each CDR3 protein gets one entry after TCRdb re-called the reads with MiXCR. The sample has approximately 750,000 distinct CDR3 sequences, 35% to 45% seen once. The sequencing sample was made of PBMCs. These receptors originate from a human donor in good health (CMV status not recorded). Some clones in this sample may be carry-over from other donors' samples.

There are a few counts of this clonotype. This chain connects TRBV20-1 to TRBJ2-7; 8 bases are a match to TRBD1. The CDR3 extends over 15 amino acids. V shed 3 bases, J shed 2 bases, and the junction held 9 bases outside the gene matches. Germline V gene sequence: CDR1 DFQATT, CDR2 SNEGSKA (reference sequence). CDR3 nucleotides: TGCAGTGCTAGTGAGAGGTCAGGGGGCCCCTACGAGCAGTACTTC. The encoded protein is CSASERSGGPYEQYF.

This chain joins TRBV7-8 and TRBJ1-2; 12 nucleotides align to TRBD1. Germline-derived CDR1 and CDR2 are SGHVS and FQNEAQ. V lost 5 bases, J lost 1 base, and 11 bases stayed unmatched. The CDR3 runs to 18 residues. CDR3: CASSPNRDRGLINYGYTF. In DNA, the CDR3 is TGTGCCAGCAGCCCTAACCGGGACAGGGGGCTTATTAACTATGGCTACACCTTC.

The chain carries TRBV20-1 and TRBJ1-1; 10 positions match TRBD1. V gave up 8 bases and J gave up 1 base; unmatched junction bases: 7. Germline-derived CDR1 and CDR2 are DFQATT and SNEGSKA (reference sequence). The CDR3 sequence is 14 residues long. The CDR3: CSITGTGANTEAFF. Here the CDR3 DNA reads TGCAGTATAACCGGGACAGGGGCGAACACTGAAGCTTTCTTT.

The rearrangement joins TRBV12-3 or TRBV12-4 to TRBJ1-2; D is possibly TRBD1 (6 bases). The CDR3 length is 17 residues. The V gene lost 2 bases and the J gene lost 5 bases, with 21 bases spanning the gap. The CDR3 DNA reads TGTGCCAGCAGTTTACCCGGGACACCCACACACGGGTATGGCTACACCTTC. This translates into CASSLPGTPTHGYGYTF.

As concerns this clonotype: One end of the junction is discordant with germline, which a read error may explain. The CDR3 region is CASTLAGGPSDTPYF. The CDR3 coding sequence is TGTGCCAGCACCTTAGCGGGGGGGCCATCGGATACGCCGTATTTT. The rearrangement joins TRBV12-3 or TRBV12-4 to TRBJ2-3; 11 bases map to TRBD2. CDR3 length: 15 amino acids.

This clonotype turned up a few times. One end of the junction varies from germline; a read error may be responsible. The V gene is TRBV20-1, the J gene TRBJ2-5, with D maybe TRBD2 (6 bases). This CDR3 has 12 amino acids. Germline CDR1 DFQATT, CDR2 SNEGSKA (reference sequence). For the CDR3, the DNA is TGCAGTGCGAGAGTAGGAGGGGAGACCCAGTACTTC. It yields the protein CSARVGGETQYF.

J is TRBJ2-2 and V is TRBV7-2; D not certain. Germline V lookup: CDR1 SGHTA, CDR2 FQGNSA. V lost 0 bases to trimming and J lost 5 bases, with 4 bases between them. The CDR3 length is 13 residues. DNA for the CDR3: TGTGCCAGCAGCTTAGCGCAAACCGGGGAGCTGTTTTTT. This gives the protein CASSLAQTGELFF.

The sample holds many counts of this clonotype. The chain links TRBV7-2 to TRBJ2-3; D ambiguous. Judging by the DNA end, TRBJ2-5 fits better; the J call may be wrong. The germline CDR1 and CDR2 sequences are SGHTA and FQGNSA. The CDR3 is 12 amino acids. Written as DNA, the CDR3 is TGTGCCAGCAGCTTGTCCCTCGGGACCCAGTACTTC. Amino acid sequence: CASSLSLGTQYF.

This clonotype has ten or more counts. The chain employs TRBV12-3 or TRBV12-4 and TRBJ1-3; TRBD1 is a possible D gene (6 bases). This CDR3 has 17 amino acids. The germline V and J ends were trimmed by 5 bases and 0 bases, with 17 bases remaining between them. The CDR3 bases are TGTGCCAGCAGTGACCGTCGGGGGCAATACTCTGGAAACACCATATATTTT. As protein: CASSDRRGQYSGNTIYF.

Comments on this clonotype: At one of its ends the junction is not consistent with the germline gene, which may arise from a read error. The chain couples TRBV7-2 to TRBJ2-2; D is tentatively TRBD1 or TRBD2 (5 bases each). Germline values: CDR1 SGHTA, CDR2 FQGNSA. The CDR3 length is 16 residues. The CDR3 DNA is TGTGCAAGCAGCTTGAATCAGAGGACACTCCCCGGGGATCTGTTTTTT. It specifies CASSLNQRTLPGDLFF.

This clonotype was recorded a few times. The chain combines TRBV10-3 with TRBJ2-7; D tentatively fits TRBD1 or TRBD2 (5 bases each). Looked up from germline, CDR1 is ENHRY and CDR2 is SYGVKD. CDR3 length: 13 amino acids. The V gene lost 9 bases and the J gene lost 2 bases, with 14 bases spanning the gap. CDR3: CAISQGPPYEQYF. The CDR3 DNA follows: TGTGCCATATCCCAGGGACCACCCTACGAGCAGTACTTC.

This clonotype occurred many times. The chain has TRBV7-8 and TRBJ2-1; TRBD2 aligns across 7 bases. Per the germline V gene, CDR1 is SGHVS and CDR2 is FQNEAQ. The CDR3 consists of 16 residues. With 2 bases clipped from V and 8 bases from J, the junction kept 12 bases outside the gene matches. The CDR3 region has the DNA TGTGCCAGCAGCTTAACGGGGGGAGAGGGTTACCATGAGCAGTTCTTC. It translates to CASSLTGGEGYHEQFF.

This clonotype occurred a few times. The chain carries TRBV7-9 and TRBJ2-3; TRBD2 is a possible D gene (7 bases). V was cut by 7 bases and J by 4 bases, with 12 bases left in between. Germline CDR1 is SEHNR and CDR2 is FQNEAQ (reference sequence). CDR3 size: 13 residues. In DNA form, the CDR3 reads TGTGCCAGCATGGGGGGGGCCTCAGATACGCAGTATTTT. It is translated as CASMGGASDTQYF. The variable domain in full, completed from reference TRBV7-9 and TRBJ2-3, reads DTGVSQNPRHKITKRGQNVTFRCDPISEHNRLYWYRQTLGQGPEFLTYFQNEAQLEKSRLLSDRFSAERPKGSFSTLEIQRTEQGDSAMYLCASMGGASDTQYFGPGTRLTVL.

The chain combines TRBV5-1 with TRBJ2-7; D possibly corresponds to TRBD2 (6 bases). Trimming removed 2 bases from V and 6 bases from J, with 15 bases in between. Per the germline V gene, CDR1 is SGHRS and CDR2 is YFSETQ. The CDR3 consists of 14 residues. The CDR3 reads CASSLGSGFFEQYF. DNA for the CDR3: TGCGCCAGCAGCTTAGGCAGCGGGTTCTTCGAGCAGTACTTC.

Written as DNA, the CDR3 is TGTGCCAGCATTTGGGGGGACAGTGTAGTCAATGAGCAGTTCTTC. As protein: CASIWGDSVVNEQFF. The V call is TRBV11-3, the J call TRBJ2-1; D perhaps matches TRBD1 (7 bases). Trimming stripped 7 bases from V and 6 bases from J, with 19 bases between. Germline lookup yields CDR1 SGHNT and CDR2 YENEEA. The CDR3 is 15 amino acids.